This T cell receptor beta chain was identified during a study of Ad26.COV2.S vaccination and SARS-CoV-2 variants. About the research overall: Doses of Ad26.COV2.S were injected into muscle once or twice, 56 days apart.

General study results and limits: After vaccination, substantial breadth of spike-specific CD8+ and CD4+ responses was reported.

As regards this clone: Its matching antigen is unknown.

Germline CDR1 LNHDA, CDR2 SQIVND (reference sequence). The CDR3 runs 12 residues. V was cut by 8 bases and J by 8 bases, with 13 bases left in between. Stated treatment: over 15 received Ad26.COV2.S at low or high dose, single or two shots; five or six received placebo; per-sample allocation not given. Sampling was performed 63 days after the first vaccine or placebo injection. An adult aged 18-55 years in Boston served as the donor. It was Wuhan-strain SARS-CoV-2 spike that the Ad26 vaccine vector expressed. Only in-frame clones appear in the TCRdb table, and some are missing; sequencing was by immunoSEQ multiplex PCR. The table lists a few hundred thousand clones, 92% of them singletons.

The TCR sequence derives from a person aged 18-65 years who received the Ad26.COV2.S COVID-19 vaccine or a placebo. The starting material was peripheral blood, obtained in a trial of Ad26.COV2.S vaccine versus placebo. V gene TRBV19 combines with J gene TRBJ2-1, with D possibly matching TRBD1 (7 bases). In DNA, the CDR3 is TGTGCCAGTGCCGGAGGGGGCGATGAGCAGTTCTTC. It codes for CASAGGGDEQFF.